The rows below give T cell receptor beta chains drawn from one sample of a study of OX40 agonist ivuxolimab in advanced cancers. Using immunoSEQ multiplex PCR, the repertoire was profiled, and TCRdb retains in-frame clones only, with some absent. The sample shows tens of thousands of clones, roughly 90% of them seen only once. The sample was CD4+ or CD8+ T cells sorted from blood, taken in a trial of the OX40 agonist ivuxolimab. Receptor source: an adult with an advanced solid tumor such as melanoma, head and neck, liver or kidney cancer. CDR3s include the opening cysteine and the closing phenylalanine or tryptophan. A D gene is named only where the DNA matches it firmly. Clone size is shown for a subset of rows, as once, few, many or a class of expanded clone.

j_gene: TRBJ2-1; abundance: -; v_gene: TRBV7-2; d_gene: TRBD2; len: 14; CDR3nt: TGTGCCAGCAGCCTAGGACTAGCAAGCCATGAGCAGTTCTTC; CDR3aa: CASSLGLASHEQFF
j_gene: TRBJ1-1; abundance: -; v_gene: TRBV19; d_gene: -; len: 14; CDR3nt: TGTGCCAGTACCCGTGACGGAGTCAACACTGAAGCTTTCTTT; CDR3aa: CASTRDGVNTEAFF
j_gene: TRBJ2-5; abundance: -; v_gene: TRBV5-6; d_gene: TRBD1; len: 18; CDR3nt: TGTGCCAGCAGCTCTGGAGGACAGGGGTTGGGCTACGGAGAGACCCAGTACTTC; CDR3aa: CASSSGGQGLGYGETQYF
j_gene: TRBJ2-1; abundance: -; v_gene: TRBV7-8; d_gene: TRBD1; len: 16; CDR3nt: TGTGCCAGCAGGTTCCTCCGGGACAGTAAAAACAATGAGCAGTTCTTC; CDR3aa: CASRFLRDSKNNEQFF
j_gene: TRBJ2-7; abundance: -; v_gene: TRBV6-5; d_gene: TRBD1; len: 14; CDR3nt: TGTGCCAGCAGTCTTGGGGACAGGGGGTACGAGCAGTACTTC; CDR3aa: CASSLGDRGYEQYF
j_gene: TRBJ2-1; abundance: -; v_gene: TRBV4-3; d_gene: -; len: 14; CDR3nt: TGCGCCAGCAGCCAAGATGATGGCTACAATGAGCAGTTCTTC; CDR3aa: CASSQDDGYNEQFF
j_gene: TRBJ1-1; abundance: -; v_gene: TRBV9; d_gene: -; len: 15; CDR3nt: TGTGCCAGCAGCGTAGGGGGAGGAATGAACACTGAAGCTTTCTTT; CDR3aa: CASSVGGGMNTEAFF
j_gene: TRBJ2-5; abundance: -; v_gene: TRBV11-1; d_gene: TRBD2; len: 17; CDR3nt: TGTGCCAGCAGCTCATCCGGGACTAGCGGGGTTCTGGTGACCCAGTACTTC; CDR3aa: CASSSSGTSGVLVTQYF
j_gene: TRBJ2-3; abundance: -; v_gene: TRBV13; d_gene: -; len: 14; CDR3nt: TGTGCCAGCAGCTTAGGACAGCCCACAGATACGCAGTATTTT; CDR3aa: CASSLGQPTDTQYF
j_gene: TRBJ1-5; abundance: -; v_gene: TRBV5-5; d_gene: -; len: 13; CDR3nt: TGTGCCAGCAGCTGGTGGGGCAATCAGCCCCAGCATTTT; CDR3aa: CASSWWGNQPQHF
j_gene: TRBJ1-1; abundance: -; v_gene: TRBV15; d_gene: TRBD1; len: 18; CDR3nt: TGTGCCACCAGCCTAGAGGTCGGACAGGGGAGTTGGAGCACTGAAGCTTTCTTT; CDR3aa: CATSLEVGQGSWSTEAFF
j_gene: TRBJ1-2; abundance: few; v_gene: TRBV4-3; d_gene: -; len: 14; CDR3nt: TGCGCCAGCAGCCAAGATGTGGCCGGCTATGGCTACACCTTC; CDR3aa: CASSQDVAGYGYTF
j_gene: TRBJ2-1; abundance: -; v_gene: TRBV4-3; d_gene: -; len: 14; CDR3nt: TGCGCCAGCAGCCAAGCTGTCTCGAACAATGAGCAGTTCTTC; CDR3aa: CASSQAVSNNEQFF
j_gene: TRBJ1-5; abundance: -; v_gene: TRBV4-1; d_gene: -; len: 13; CDR3nt: TGCGCCAGCAGCCAAGAGATAGGTCAGCCCCAGCATTTT; CDR3aa: CASSQEIGQPQHF
j_gene: TRBJ2-7; abundance: -; v_gene: TRBV5-6; d_gene: -; len: 14; CDR3nt: TGTGCCAGCAGCTGGCAAGGGGTATCCTACGAGCAGTACTTC; CDR3aa: CASSWQGVSYEQYF
j_gene: TRBJ1-2; abundance: -; v_gene: TRBV4-3; d_gene: -; len: 15; CDR3nt: TGCGCCAGCAGCCAAGGTGCCGGCGGGGGCTATGGCTACACCTTC; CDR3aa: CASSQGAGGGYGYTF
j_gene: TRBJ1-1; abundance: -; v_gene: TRBV27; d_gene: -; len: 14; CDR3nt: TGTGCCAGCAGTTATCGGGCGGGGAACACTGAAGCTTTCTTT; CDR3aa: CASSYRAGNTEAFF
j_gene: TRBJ1-6; abundance: -; v_gene: TRBV13; d_gene: -; len: 15; CDR3nt: TGTGCCAGCAGCTTGGCAAGCTCCTATAATTCACCCCTCCACTTT; CDR3aa: CASSLASSYNSPLHF
j_gene: TRBJ2-1; abundance: -; v_gene: TRBV7-6; d_gene: TRBD2; len: 18; CDR3nt: TGTGCCAGCAGCTTAAGTTTAGCGGGAGGTGGCTCCTACAATGAGCAGTTCTTC; CDR3aa: CASSLSLAGGGSYNEQFF
j_gene: TRBJ1-3; abundance: -; v_gene: TRBV2; d_gene: -; len: 15; CDR3nt: TGTGCCAGCAAGGGGGGCACCGGCTCTGGAAACACCATATATTTT; CDR3aa: CASKGGTGSGNTIYF
j_gene: TRBJ2-2; abundance: -; v_gene: TRBV11-2; d_gene: -; len: 13; CDR3nt: TGTGCCAGCAGCTTAGAAGTACTTGACCGATTGTTTTTT; CDR3aa: CASSLEVLDRLFF
j_gene: TRBJ2-1; abundance: -; v_gene: TRBV4-3; d_gene: -; len: 19; CDR3nt: TGCGCCAGCAGCCAAGATCCCTACGTGGCAGGGAGCTCCTACAATGAGCAGTTCTTC; CDR3aa: CASSQDPYVAGSSYNEQFF
j_gene: TRBJ1-2; abundance: -; v_gene: TRBV7-9; d_gene: TRBD1; len: 15; CDR3nt: TGTGCCAGCAGCTTAGCAGGTGACAGGGCAAACGGCTACACCTTC; CDR3aa: CASSLAGDRANGYTF
j_gene: TRBJ2-2; abundance: -; v_gene: TRBV7-8; d_gene: -; len: 13; CDR3nt: TGTGCCAGCAGCTCCGGGGAAACCGGGGAGCTGTTTTTT; CDR3aa: CASSSGETGELFF
j_gene: TRBJ2-7; abundance: -; v_gene: TRBV5-4; d_gene: TRBD1; len: 14; CDR3nt: TGTGCCAGCAGCTTAGTAGGGGGCTTACGCGAGCAGTACTTC; CDR3aa: CASSLVGGLREQYF
j_gene: TRBJ2-7; abundance: -; v_gene: TRBV7-6; d_gene: TRBD2; len: 16; CDR3nt: TGTGCCAGCAGCTTAGGCCTAGCGGGGAGCTCCTACGAGCAGTACTTC; CDR3aa: CASSLGLAGSSYEQYF
j_gene: TRBJ2-1; abundance: -; v_gene: TRBV7-6; d_gene: -; len: 16; CDR3nt: TGTGCCAGCAGCCCCTTTCAAGGGGACGCCTACAATGAGCAGTTCTTC; CDR3aa: CASSPFQGDAYNEQFF
j_gene: TRBJ2-7; abundance: -; v_gene: TRBV30; d_gene: -; len: 12; CDR3nt: TGTGCCTTAGGGGAAGGATCGTACGAGCAGTACTTC; CDR3aa: CALGEGSYEQYF
j_gene: TRBJ2-7; abundance: large; v_gene: TRBV19; d_gene: TRBD1; len: 14; CDR3nt: TGTGCCAGTAGTGCGGGGACAGGTAACTACGAGCAGTACTTC; CDR3aa: CASSAGTGNYEQYF
j_gene: TRBJ1-1; abundance: -; v_gene: TRBV5-4; d_gene: TRBD1; len: 16; CDR3nt: TGTGCCAGCAGCTTCCTCGGAGGGACAGGGAGGCCTGAAGCTTTCTTT; CDR3aa: CASSFLGGTGRPEAFF
j_gene: TRBJ2-7; abundance: -; v_gene: TRBV4-1; d_gene: -; len: 16; CDR3nt: TGCGCCAGCAGCCAAGATGGATCCGGGGAGACCTACGAGCAGTACTTC; CDR3aa: CASSQDGSGETYEQYF
j_gene: TRBJ2-7; abundance: -; v_gene: TRBV4-2; d_gene: -; len: 15; CDR3nt: TGTGCCAGCAGCCAACTTTTAGGTCTCTCCTACGAGCAGTACTTC; CDR3aa: CASSQLLGLSYEQYF
j_gene: TRBJ2-1; abundance: once; v_gene: TRBV11-2; d_gene: -; len: 12; CDR3nt: TGTGCCAGCAGCCCCACTAATAATGAGCAGTTCTTC; CDR3aa: CASSPTNNEQFF
j_gene: TRBJ2-7; abundance: -; v_gene: TRBV12-5; d_gene: -; len: 15; CDR3nt: TGTGCTAGTGTTGGGTTTAGAGAGGATTCCTACGAGCAGTACTTC; CDR3aa: CASVGFREDSYEQYF
j_gene: TRBJ2-5; abundance: -; v_gene: TRBV7-3; d_gene: -; len: 13; CDR3nt: TGTGCCAGCAGCTTAAGCCCCCAAGAGACCCAGTACTTC; CDR3aa: CASSLSPQETQYF
j_gene: TRBJ2-7; abundance: -; v_gene: TRBV6-5; d_gene: TRBD1; len: 14; CDR3nt: TGTGCCAGCAGTAATGGACAGGGGGTATACGAGCAGTACTTC; CDR3aa: CASSNGQGVYEQYF
j_gene: TRBJ2-2; abundance: few; v_gene: TRBV19; d_gene: -; len: 18; CDR3nt: TGTGCCAGTAGTAAGTCGGGACTCGATATATCGAACACCGGGGAGCTGTTTTTT; CDR3aa: CASSKSGLDISNTGELFF
j_gene: TRBJ1-2; abundance: -; v_gene: TRBV30; d_gene: -; len: 14; CDR3nt: TGTGCCTGGAGTCCAGGGTCCTTTTTGTATGGCTACACCTTC; CDR3aa: CAWSPGSFLYGYTF
j_gene: TRBJ1-5; abundance: -; v_gene: TRBV5-5; d_gene: -; len: 13; CDR3nt: TGTGCCAGCAGCTTGTGGGTGAGTCAGCCCCAGCATTTT; CDR3aa: CASSLWVSQPQHF
j_gene: TRBJ2-7; abundance: -; v_gene: TRBV7-9; d_gene: -; len: 13; CDR3nt: TGTGCCAGCAGCTTAGGAAGGGGGAACGAGCAGTACTTC; CDR3aa: CASSLGRGNEQYF
j_gene: TRBJ1-2; abundance: once; v_gene: TRBV7-9; d_gene: TRBD1; len: 17; CDR3nt: TGTGCCAGCAGCTTTACGCAGCTTGGACAGGCCTCCTATGGCTACACCTTC; CDR3aa: CASSFTQLGQASYGYTF
j_gene: TRBJ1-1; abundance: -; v_gene: TRBV27; d_gene: TRBD1; len: 15; CDR3nt: TGTGCCAGCAGCTCATCAATGGGACAGAGGACTGAAGCTTTCTTT; CDR3aa: CASSSSMGQRTEAFF
j_gene: TRBJ2-2; abundance: -; v_gene: TRBV30; d_gene: -; len: 14; CDR3nt: TGTGCCTGGAGTGAGCGGCAGGGACACGGGGAGCTGTTTTTT; CDR3aa: CAWSERQGHGELFF